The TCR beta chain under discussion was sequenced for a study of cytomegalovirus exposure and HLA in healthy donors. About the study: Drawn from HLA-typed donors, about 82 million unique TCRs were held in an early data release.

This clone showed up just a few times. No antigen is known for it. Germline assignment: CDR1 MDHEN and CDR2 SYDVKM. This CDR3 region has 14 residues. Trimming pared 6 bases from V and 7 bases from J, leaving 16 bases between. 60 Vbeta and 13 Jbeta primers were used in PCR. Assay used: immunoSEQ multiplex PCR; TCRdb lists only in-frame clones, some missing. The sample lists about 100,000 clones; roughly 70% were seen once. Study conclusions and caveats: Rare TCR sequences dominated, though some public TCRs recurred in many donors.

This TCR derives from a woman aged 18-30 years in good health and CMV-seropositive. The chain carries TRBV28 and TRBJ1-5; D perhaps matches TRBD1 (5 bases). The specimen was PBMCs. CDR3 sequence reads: CASSRTGVGQPQHF. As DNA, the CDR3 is TGTGCCAGCAGCCGCACGGGGGTCGGCCAGCCCCAGCATTTT.